Listed below are T cell receptor beta chains from one sample, sequenced in a study of T cell repertoires in cytomegalovirus infection. TCRdb used MiXCR to reprocess the reads, holding one entry per CDR3 protein. The profile shows 370,000 or so distinct CDR3 sequences, approximately 30% of them singletons. Their specific antigens are unknown. Specimen: cultured PBMCs, collected from culture after CMV antigen stimulation. All receptors come from a human donor in good health (CMV status not recorded). Some clones in this sample may be carry-over from other donors' samples. The CDR3 runs from the conserved cysteine through the conserved F or W. The D gene is left open where the match is weak. Size is stated for part of the rows, as once, few or many counts, or as a class when the clone is expanded.

TRBV6-5	-	TRBD1	TRBJ2-7	CASSRQGSLAYEQYF	TGTGCCAGCAGTCGACAGGGGTCTCTCGCCTACGAGCAGTACTTC
TRBV4-1	-	TRBD1	TRBJ1-2	CASSQDRPGQRRGYGYTF	TGCGCCAGCAGCCAAGATCGTCCGGGACAGCGTCGGGGCTATGGCTACACCTTC
TRBV7-6	few	-	TRBJ2-7	CASSLGPGISYEQYF	TGTGCCAGCAGCTTAGGCCCGGGGATCTCCTACGAGCAGTACTTC
TRBV28	few	-	TRBJ1-1	CASSSGDLLVNTEAFF	TGTGCCAGCAGTTCCGGGGACTTGTTGGTGAACACTGAAGCTTTCTTT
TRBV28	-	-	TRBJ1-5	CASSLRDTSYYSNQPQHF	TGTGCCAGCAGTCTCCGGGACACCTCCTATTATAGCAATCAGCCCCAGCATTTT
TRBV6-5	few	TRBD2	TRBJ2-1	CASSYWRENNEQFF	TGTGCCAGCAGTTACTGGCGGGAGAACAATGAGCAGTTCTTC
TRBV27	many	-	TRBJ2-5	CASSPGLQETQYF	TGTGCCAGCAGTCCCGGACTGCAAGAGACCCAGTACTTC
TRBV5-8	-	-	TRBJ2-1	CASRPDLRQDNEQFF	TGTGCCAGCCGGCCAGATCTAAGACAAGACAATGAGCAGTTCTTC
TRBV7-8	-	-	TRBJ1-5	CASSLGQAISNQPQHF	TGTGCCAGCAGCTTAGGACAGGCGATTAGCAATCAGCCCCAGCATTTT
TRBV7-2	-	-	TRBJ2-1	CASCRYRDEQFF	TGTGCCAGCTGCCGGTACAGAGATGAGCAGTTCTTC
TRBV7-9	few	-	TRBJ1-2	CASSLGETGYTF	TGTGCCAGCAGCTTAGGAGAAACTGGCTACACCTTC
TRBV18	-	-	TRBJ2-1	CASSPEDWPRNEQFF	TGTGCCAGCTCGCCGGAGGATTGGCCACGTAATGAGCAGTTCTTC
TRBV6-1	-	-	TRBJ2-1	CASSENLSTKQFF	TGTGCCAGCAGTGAAAACCTGAGTACAAAGCAGTTCTTC
TRBV12-3/TRBV12-4	once	-	TRBJ1-1	CASRYPGRDTEAFF	TGTGCCAGCAGGTATCCAGGTCGGGACACTGAAGCTTTCTTT
TRBV19	few	-	TRBJ1-1	CASSIRRNTEAFF	TGTGCCAGTAGTATCCGAAGGAACACTGAAGCTTTCTTT
TRBV19	few	TRBD1	TRBJ1-1	CASKTGTGNLLGTEAFF	TGTGCCAGTAAAACCGGGACAGGGAACCTTTTAGGCACTGAAGCTTTCTTT
TRBV6-2/TRBV6-3	-	TRBD2	TRBJ2-3	CASSYSRAGGPPDTQYF	TGTGCCAGCAGTTACTCTCGGGCGGGAGGACCTCCGGATACGCAGTATTTT
TRBV28	few	TRBD1	TRBJ1-5	CASSLRDRGSNQPQHF	TGTGCCAGCAGTTTAAGGGACAGGGGGAGCAATCAGCCCCAGCATTTT
TRBV11-2	-	TRBD2	TRBJ2-1	CASRPLAGVGNEQFF	TGTGCCAGCAGACCACTAGCGGGAGTGGGCAATGAGCAGTTCTTC
TRBV6-2/TRBV6-3	-	-	TRBJ1-1	CASSRGGAWNTEAFF	TGTGCCAGCAGCCGAGGGGGGGCTTGGAACACTGAAGCTTTCTTT
TRBV12-3/TRBV12-4	-	-	TRBJ2-1	CASTSRARGVDEQFF	TGTGCCAGCACTTCGCGGGCTAGGGGGGTGGATGAGCAGTTCTTC
TRBV11-2	-	-	TRBJ2-1	CASSPQRVNNEQFF	TGTGCCAGCAGCCCTCAGCGGGTTAACAATGAGCAGTTCTTC
TRBV19	many	TRBD1	TRBJ2-1	CASSIADRGSYNEQFF	TGTGCCAGTAGTATAGCCGACAGGGGATCCTACAATGAGCAGTTCTTC
TRBV7-2	few	-	TRBJ1-2	CASSPPGANYGYTF	TGTGCCAGCAGCCCCCCCGGGGCTAACTATGGCTACACCTTC
TRBV10-3	few	-	TRBJ1-1	CAIRGGGDTEAFF	TGTGCCATCAGAGGGGGGGGGGACACTGAAGCTTTCTTT
TRBV2	few	-	TRBJ1-3	CAGSPDPGNTIYF	TGTGCCGGTTCCCCTGATCCTGGAAACACCATATATTTT
TRBV20-1	-	-	TRBJ2-5	CSARDLGQETQYF	TGCAGTGCTAGAGATCTGGGGCAAGAGACCCAGTACTTC
TRBV4-1	-	-	TRBJ1-2	CASSTRTAYSVRDGYTF	TGCGCCAGCAGCACGCGGACGGCTTATTCAGTCCGAGATGGCTACACCTTC
TRBV14	few	-	TRBJ1-2	CASSLSTAHYGYTF	TGTGCCAGCAGCCTCTCGACAGCTCACTATGGCTACACCTTC
TRBV19	-	-	TRBJ2-1	CASGEASGGYNEQFF	TGTGCCAGCGGAGAGGCGAGCGGAGGCTACAATGAGCAGTTCTTC
TRBV5-6	-	-	TRBJ1-3	CASSWGVNSGNTIYF	TGTGCCAGCAGCTGGGGCGTCAACTCTGGAAACACCATATATTTT
TRBV7-6	-	TRBD2	TRBJ2-1	CASSWTSGFNEQFF	TGTGCCAGCAGTTGGACTAGCGGTTTCAATGAGCAGTTCTTC
TRBV6-6	-	-	TRBJ2-1	CATTGKPSYNEQFF	TGTGCCACCACCGGGAAACCCTCCTACAATGAGCAGTTCTTC
TRBV7-2	few	-	TRBJ2-3	CASSFITDTQYF	TGTGCCAGCAGCTTCATCACAGATACGCAGTATTTT
TRBV20-1	few	-	TRBJ2-3	CSAFLRQASPQDTQYF	TGCAGTGCTTTTCTAAGACAGGCGTCGCCCCAGGATACGCAGTATTTT
TRBV20-1	-	TRBD2	TRBJ2-1	CSAMTSGVYNEQFF	TGCAGTGCCATGACTAGCGGAGTCTACAATGAGCAGTTCTTC
TRBV5-1	-	-	TRBJ2-3	CASSLSQGTDTQYF	TGCGCCAGCAGCTTGTCACAGGGCACAGATACGCAGTATTTT
TRBV7-6	-	TRBD2	TRBJ2-3	CASKSQAGGPTDTQYF	TGTGCCAGCAAGAGTCAAGCGGGAGGGCCAACAGATACGCAGTATTTT
TRBV6-6	-	-	TRBJ2-5	CASRAPSEETQYF	TGTGCCAGCAGAGCACCCTCCGAAGAGACCCAGTACTTC
TRBV7-8	many	TRBD1	TRBJ2-2	CASSPLRIPGTGRNTGELFF	TGTGCCAGCAGCCCCCTCCGAATCCCAGGGACAGGGAGAAACACCGGGGAGCTGTTTTTT